Presented here are 10 T cell receptor beta chains from one specimen sequenced in a study of blood T cell repertoires in COVID-19. Here immunoSEQ multiplex PCR was the method, and the copy in TCRdb shows in-frame clones only, minus some. The table has 45,000 to 55,000 clones, about 82% seen once. The specimen sequenced was peripheral blood. These receptors originate from a man between 70 and 80 years old with active COVID-19.

The chain couples TRBV6-2 or TRBV6-3 to TRBJ2-5; D may be TRBD2 (5 bases). CDR1 MNHEY and CDR2 SVGEGT come from the germline V gene. Trimming removed 4 bases from V and 4 bases from J, with 7 bases in between. The length of the CDR3 is 12 residues. DNA of the CDR3: TGTGCCAGCAGTTTTCGGGGAGAGACCCAGTACTTC. This codes for CASSFRGETQYF.

This chain links TRBV9 with TRBJ2-4, with 9 bases matching TRBD1. The germline V gene has CDR1 SGDLS and CDR2 YYNGEE. V lost 4 bases, J lost 8 bases, and 10 bases stayed unmatched. The CDR3 is 15 amino acids. The CDR3 DNA reads TGTGCCAGCAGCACCTCCGGGACAGGGTCTTACATTCAGTACTTC. Translating it yields CASSTSGTGSYIQYF. Filled out from reference TRBV9 and TRBJ2-4, the complete variable domain reads DSGVTQTPKHLITATGQRVTLRCSPRSGDLSVYWYQQSLDQGLQFLIQYYNGEERAKGNILERFSAQQFPDLHSELNLSSLELGDSALYFCASSTSGTGSYIQYFGAGTRLSVL.

V usage is TRBV6-7 and J usage is TRBJ1-5; possibly TRBD1 for D (5 bases). TRBV6-7 belongs to the ORF category, with a function that is uncertain. V gave up 0 bases and J gave up 5 bases, with 11 bases separating them. The CDR3 runs 15 residues. The CDR3, as DNA: TGTGCCAGCAGTTACTCGGGGGGGGTGGATCAGCCCCAGCATTTT. Its protein product is CASSYSGGVDQPQHF.

This chain joins TRBV7-9 and TRBJ1-1; 7 bases fit TRBD1. Germline V lookup: CDR1 SEHNR, CDR2 FQNEAQ (reference sequence). V trimming: 3 bases; J trimming: 7 bases; junction bases outside the gene matches: 8. The CDR3 has 14 amino acids. DNA for the CDR3: TGTGCCAGCAGCTTTAGGACAGGAACACTTGAAGCTTTCTTT. This codes for CASSFRTGTLEAFF.

V and J are TRBV7-3 and TRBJ2-1; tentatively, D is TRBD2 (5 bases). There are 17 residues in the CDR3. In germline, CDR1 is SGHTA, CDR2 FQGTGA. V lost 5 bases, J lost 2 bases, and 19 bases lay in between. CDR3 nucleotide sequence: TGTGCCAGCAGCCCTAGCAGAGGTGAGGGCCCCTACAATGAGCAGTTCTTC. This translates into CASSPSRGEGPYNEQFF.

The rearrangement links TRBV3-1 (or the pseudogene TRBV3-2) to TRBJ2-5; D is perhaps TRBD1 (5 bases). The CDR3 runs to 18 residues. Germline lookup yields CDR1 LGHDT and CDR2 YNNKEL (reference sequence). Trimming removed 0 bases at V and 0 bases at J, with 17 bases between. CDR3 sequence reads: CASSQDSGQGMYQETQYF. The DNA of the CDR3 is TGTGCCAGCAGCCAAGATTCCGGACAAGGGATGTACCAAGAGACCCAGTACTTC.

V and J are TRBV29-1 and TRBJ2-1, with D possibly being TRBD2 (7 bases). The CDR3 is made up of 12 amino acids. V shed 4 bases and J shed 7 bases, with 11 bases lying between them. Per the germline V gene, CDR1 is SQVTM and CDR2 is ANQGSEA. The DNA of the CDR3 is TGCAGCGTTGGTCGGGGGGCGAATGAGCAGTTCTTC. The encoded protein is CSVGRGANEQFF.

The chain combines TRBV7-3 with TRBJ2-3, with D possibly TRBD2 on 5 matching bases. Trimming took off 5 bases at V and 2 bases at J, with 11 bases between the two ends. Germline V gene data show CDR1 as SGHTA and CDR2 as FQGTGA. The length of the CDR3 is 14 residues. The CDR3 coding sequence is TGTGCCAGCAGCGCCGCGGAGGCCACAGATACGCAGTATTTT. It is translated as CASSAAEATDTQYF.

This chain connects TRBV14 to TRBJ2-3; 7 positions match TRBD2. The CDR3 totals 16 residues. The trim removed 1 base at V and 4 bases at J, leaving 8 bases unmatched. CDR1 and CDR2 (germline): SGHDN, FVKESK. As DNA, the CDR3 is TGTGCCAGCAGCCAAGTACTAGCGAGGGCGGCAGATACGCAGTATTTT. Protein sequence: CASSQVLARAADTQYF. The variable domain in full, with the rest retrieved from reference TRBV14 and TRBJ2-3, is EAGVTQFPSHSVIEKGQTVTLRCDPISGHDNLYWYRRVMGKEIKFLLHFVKESKQDESGMPNNRFLAERTGGTYSTLKVQPAELEDSGVYFCASSQVLARAADTQYFGPGTRLTVL.

The gene calls are TRBV6-5 and TRBJ2-2, with no clear D. Germline CDR1 reads MNHEY; CDR2 reads SVGAGI. This CDR3 region has 14 residues. V lost 5 bases to trimming and J lost 1 base, with 8 bases between them. The CDR3 nucleotides read TGTGCCAGCAGTCCCCCCTGGAACACCGGGGAGCTGTTTTTT. This gives the protein CASSPPWNTGELFF.